This TCR beta chain was found in a study of PD-1 blockade in classical Hodgkin lymphoma. Study conclusions and caveats: Before treatment, TCR diversity in newly diagnosed patients was reportedly lower than in healthy donors. The authors have not defined what causes the repertoire differences, possibly disease activity or prior therapy.

The CDR3 spans 16 residues. J gave up 1 base and V 4 bases, and 9 bases lay outside the gene matches. Germline V gene sequence: CDR1 SGHAT, CDR2 FQNNGV. To note about this clone: The antigen is unknown.

Generated by immunoSEQ multiplex PCR, the TCRdb table keeps only in-frame clones and is missing some. This sample has over 25,000 clones, with 94% found just once. The time point was: newly diagnosed, previously untreated cHL patient sample. Researchers used newly diagnosed, untreated classical Hodgkin lymphoma PBMCs for comparison. This TCR was sampled from a human donor with classical Hodgkin lymphoma. This chain connects TRBV11-2 to TRBJ1-1, with 7 bases that match TRBD1. The sample comprised peripheral blood mononuclear cells (PBMCs). The CDR3 region has the DNA TGTGCCAGCAGCTGGGGACAGCGTATGAAGAACACTGAAGCTTTCTTT. Translated: CASSWGQRMKNTEAFF. Full variable domain (rest looked up from reference TRBV11-2 and TRBJ1-1): EAGVAQSPRYKIIEKRQSVAFWCNPISGHATLYWYQQILGQGPKLLIQFQNNGVVDDSQLPKDRFSAERLKGVDSTLKIQPAKLEDSAVYLCASSWGQRMKNTEAFFGQGTRLTVV.